The present TCR beta chain was sequenced within a study of blood T cell repertoires in COVID-19. In the original workflow: Reference gene primer amplification gave estimated nucleated cell counts. TCRdb's copy holds only in-frame clones and misses some; the assay was immunoSEQ multiplex PCR. The D gene and trimming were derived from the DNA, and the V and J assignments and clone size from that table. The sample has around 400,000 clones; around 86% are singletons. Germline V gene sequence: CDR1 MNHEY, CDR2 SVGEGT. There are 14 residues in the CDR3. Trimming removed 7 bases from V and 2 bases from J, with 15 bases in between.

The chain joins TRBV6-2 or TRBV6-3 to TRBJ2-7; weak D call: TRBD2 (7 bases). The sequencing sample was made of PBMCs or T cells enriched from blood (not recorded which). The receptor's source is a woman between 45 and 65 years old who had recovered from COVID-19. In DNA, the CDR3 is TGTGCCAGCACCCCAAGGGGGGGCCCCTACGAGCAGTACTTC. Translation: CASTPRGGPYEQYF.